This passage covers 25 T cell receptor beta chains from one sample sequenced in a study of blood T cells in healthy people across ages. Primed by a sample-barcoded 5' primer and a J-beta primer mix, a second PCR proceeded for about 6 to 12 cycles. Using its own MiXCR run on the 5' RACE reads, TCRdb lists one record per CDR3 protein. The sample has some 1,800,000 distinct CDR3 sequences, about 39% seen once. Material for sequencing was blood. Receptor source: a human donor in good health.

This clonotype was detected only a few times. V is TRBV29-1 and J is TRBJ1-1, with TRBD1 matching over 8 bases. The CDR3 loop spans 19 amino acids. J gave up 1 base and V 5 bases, and 21 bases lay outside the gene matches. Germline-derived CDR1 and CDR2 are SQVTM and ANQGSEA. For the CDR3, the DNA is TGCAGCGTTCGCAGTGACAGGGGCGTCCCATACCCCGAGAACACTGAAGCTTTCTTT. Translated: CSVRSDRGVPYPENTEAFF.

This clonotype has only a few counts. This chain links TRBV6-7 with TRBJ2-7; D may match TRBD1 or TRBD2 (5 bases each). TRBV6-7 is labeled an ORF, and its function is uncertain. V dropped 0 bases and J dropped 2 bases, with 14 bases sitting between them. The CDR3 covers 16 residues. The CDR3 reads CASSYSSYRTAYEQYF. DNA for the CDR3: TGTGCCAGCAGTTACTCGAGCTACAGGACTGCCTACGAGCAGTACTTC.

The rearrangement joins TRBV18 to TRBJ1-1; no clear D. Per germline, CDR1 KGHSH and CDR2 LQKENI. The V end lost 2 bases, the J end lost 6 bases, and 13 bases lay between the germline ends. The CDR3 has 14 amino acids. CDR3 coding DNA: TGTGCCAGCTCACCATCTTACACAATGGCTGAAGCTTTCTTT. Its translation: CASSPSYTMAEAFF.

This sequence joins TRBV7-2 and TRBJ2-1; 10 bases fit TRBD2. The J segment lost 5 bases and the V segment lost 5 bases, leaving 21 bases of the junction unmatched. CDR3 size: 20 residues. Germline V gene sequence: CDR1 SGHTA, CDR2 FQGNSA. The CDR3 protein is CASSPRIWPTSGVGDNEQFF. The CDR3 DNA sequence: TGTGCCAGCAGCCCTAGGATATGGCCCACTAGCGGGGTGGGGGACAATGAGCAGTTCTTC.

This clonotype has only a few counts. The chain joins TRBV5-1 to TRBJ2-1; D could derive from TRBD1 or TRBD2 (5 bases each). The V end was cut by 2 bases, the J end by 2 bases, with 11 bases between. This CDR3 has 15 amino acids. Germline CDR1 and CDR2: SGHRS and YFSETQ. The CDR3 nucleotides are TGCGCCAGCAGCTTACGGGACGCCGCCTACAATGAGCAGTTCTTC. Translated, it gives CASSLRDAAYNEQFF.

This clonotype was detected a few times. This chain connects TRBV12-3 or TRBV12-4 to TRBJ2-7; D not certain. The CDR3 has 13 residues. Trimming removed 0 bases from V and 2 bases from J, with 5 bases in between. The CDR3 DNA follows: TGTGCCAGCAGTTTAGCGAAAACCTACGAGCAGTACTTC. Translation gives CASSLAKTYEQYF.

The V gene is TRBV3-1, the J gene TRBJ1-1; a possible D gene is TRBD1 (5 bases). Germline V gene lookup returns CDR1 LGHDT and CDR2 YNNKEL (reference sequence). V dropped 3 bases and J dropped 6 bases, with 14 bases sitting between them. The CDR3 consists of 14 residues. The CDR3 loop reads CASSHGGVDSEAFF. CDR3 nucleotide sequence: TGTGCCAGCAGCCATGGAGGGGTGGATTCTGAAGCTTTCTTT. Variable domain in full (rest from reference TRBV3-1 and TRBJ1-1): DTAVSQTPKYLVTQMGNDKSIKCEQNLGHDTMYWYKQDSKKFLKIMFSYNNKELIINETVPNRFSPKSPDKAHLNLHINSLELGDSAVYFCASSHGGVDSEAFFGQGTRLTVV.

The CDR3 is CSVEGSKGALTDTQYF. The CDR3 DNA is TGCAGCGTTGAGGGTTCTAAGGGCGCCCTCACAGATACGCAGTATTTT. The chain carries TRBV29-1 and TRBJ2-3; D remains ambiguous. Germline lookup yields CDR1 SQVTM and CDR2 ANQGSEA. The CDR3 runs to 16 residues. V was pared by 3 bases and J by 2 bases, with 18 bases between.

The chain has TRBV5-1 and TRBJ2-7; no firm D call. The germline V gene has CDR1 SGHRS and CDR2 YFSETQ. Trimming cost V 2 bases and J 0 bases, with 9 bases left between them. The CDR3 has 14 residues. The CDR3 DNA follows: TGCGCCAGCAGCTTCCAAGGATTCTCCTACGAGCAGTACTTC. This gives the protein CASSFQGFSYEQYF.

The chain carries TRBV7-2 and TRBJ1-2, with 7 bases fitting TRBD1. The germline V gene encodes CDR1 SGHTA and CDR2 FQGNSA. This CDR3 contains 15 residues. With V trimmed by 2 bases and J by 5 bases, 8 bases remained unmatched. The CDR3 reads CASSLTGQSQYGYTF. CDR3 sequence (DNA): TGTGCCAGCAGCTTAACGGGACAGTCCCAATATGGCTACACCTTC.

The chain carries TRBV12-3 or TRBV12-4 and TRBJ2-1; no definite D call. There are 10 residues in the CDR3. V was trimmed by 10 bases and J by 5 bases, leaving 6 bases between them. The CDR3 DNA follows: TGTGCCACACTTGACAATGAGCAGTTCTTC. Amino acids: CATLDNEQFF.

This clonotype was seen ten or more times. The genes are TRBV12-3 or TRBV12-4 and TRBJ2-5; 11 positions agree with TRBD2. This CDR3 is built from 15 residues. The J segment lost 5 bases and the V segment lost 3 bases, leaving 5 bases of the junction unmatched. The CDR3 here is CASSFVAGGPETQYF. CDR3 nucleotides: TGTGCCAGCAGTTTTGTAGCGGGGGGGCCTGAGACCCAGTACTTC.

This clonotype has only one observation. One junction end disagrees with the germline gene, perhaps due to a read error. The CDR3 coding sequence is TGTGCCGGCAGCTACACTAGCGGGCAGAGCTCCTACAATGAGCAGTTCTTC. Translating it yields CAGSYTSGQSSYNEQFF. This sequence joins TRBV7-9 and TRBJ2-1, with TRBD2 identical over 9 bases. The CDR3 is 17 residues long. CDR1 and CDR2 (germline): SEHNR, FQNEAQ (reference sequence). Supplemented by reference TRBV7-9 and TRBJ2-1, the full variable domain reads DTGVSQNPRHKITKRGQNVTFRCDPISEHNRLYWYRQTLGQGPEFLTYFQNEAQLEKSRLLSDRFSAERPKGSFSTLEIQRTEQGDSAMYLCAGSYTSGQSSYNEQFFGPGTRLTVL.

As concerns this clonotype: A much more abundant neighbour one base away suggests this may be a read error. The genes are TRBV27 and TRBJ1-5; D call uncertain. Trimming removed 2 bases from V and 2 bases from J, with 10 bases in between. Germline assignment: CDR1 MNHEY and CDR2 SMNVEV (reference sequence). This CDR3 has 15 residues. CDR3 DNA sequence: TGTGCCAGCAGTTTAATGGGTGTTTGCAATCAGCCCCAGCATTTT. This gives the protein CASSLMGVCNQPQHF.

This chain connects TRBV7-2 to TRBJ1-1; 9 bases are shared with TRBD1. V was clipped by 6 bases and J by 3 bases; unmatched bases: 2. The CDR3 is made up of 13 amino acids. Germline CDR1 reads SGHTA; CDR2 reads FQGNSA. The CDR3 here is CASRRQGDTEAFF. The CDR3 nucleotides read TGTGCCAGCAGACGACAGGGGGACACTGAAGCTTTCTTT. The complete variable domain, with remaining parts taken from reference TRBV7-2 and TRBJ1-1, reads GAGVSQSPSNKVTEKGKDVELRCDPISGHTALYWYRQSLGQGLEFLIYFQGNSAPDKSGLPSDRFSAERTGGSVSTLTIQRTQQEDSAVYLCASRRQGDTEAFFGQGTRLTVV.

This clonotype was seen once. The chain couples TRBV9 to TRBJ1-1; tentatively, D is TRBD1 (6 bases). Looked up from germline, CDR1 is SGDLS and CDR2 is YYNGEE. There are 18 residues in the CDR3. Between the trimmed V and J ends, which lost 4 bases and 0 bases, there was a span of 22 bases. CDR3 region: CASSRGLMGGPMNTEAFF. CDR3 DNA sequence: TGTGCCAGCAGCCGGGGGCTTATGGGGGGTCCGATGAACACTGAAGCTTTCTTT.

Only a few counts were recorded for this clonotype. V gene TRBV20-1 combines with J gene TRBJ1-5; D may be TRBD1 (6 bases). V was clipped by 6 bases and J by 7 bases, with 19 bases between them. Germline CDR1 DFQATT, CDR2 SNEGSKA (reference sequence). CDR3 length: 14 amino acids. The CDR3 DNA sequence: TGCAGTGCATCCCGGACAGTAGCAATGCAGCCCCAGCATTTT. This encodes CSASRTVAMQPQHF.

J is TRBJ1-6 and V is TRBV5-1; D unresolved. Deletions cut 0 bases from V and 9 bases from J, with 10 bases between. The CDR3 has 14 amino acids. The germline gives CDR1 SGHRS, CDR2 YFSETQ. The CDR3 reads CASSLGIMVSPLHF. Here the CDR3 DNA reads TGCGCCAGCAGCTTGGGGATTATGGTTTCACCCCTCCACTTT.

The chain carries TRBV7-2 and TRBJ1-5, with TRBD1 matching 7 bases. The CDR3 length is 15 residues. Germline loops: CDR1 SGHTA, CDR2 FQGNSA. J lost 3 bases, V lost 1 base, and 3 bases had no gene match. CDR3 nucleotide sequence: TGTGCCAGCAGCTTAGGGGGACAGAACAATCAGCCCCAGCATTTT. This translates into CASSLGGQNNQPQHF.

The chain combines TRBV4-2 with TRBJ1-2; D gene unclear. V was clipped by 2 bases and J by 1 base, with 14 bases between them. Germline V gene lookup returns CDR1 LGHNA and CDR2 YNFKEQ. The CDR3 is made up of 16 amino acids. As DNA, the CDR3 is TGTGCCAGCAGCCAATACGTCTTTAGCGATAACTATGGCTACACCTTC. Its protein is CASSQYVFSDNYGYTF.

This chain joins TRBV12-3 or TRBV12-4 and TRBJ2-5, with D perhaps TRBD2 (6 bases). The end of the DNA fits TRBJ2-7 better, so the J call may be wrong. This CDR3 is built from 13 residues. CDR3 loop: CASSSGTHGEQYF. The CDR3 coding sequence is TGTGCCAGCAGTTCCGGGACTCATGGCGAGCAGTACTTC.

V and J are TRBV4-1 and TRBJ1-6; TRBD1 agrees at 9 bases. Losses at the gene ends were 1 base for V and 7 bases for J; bases not matched to a gene: 5. Germline lookup yields CDR1 MGHRA and CDR2 YSYEKL. The CDR3 is made up of 16 amino acids. CDR3 sequence: CASSQATGQGNSPLHF. For the CDR3, the DNA is TGCGCCAGCAGCCAAGCCACCGGACAGGGGAATTCACCCCTCCACTTT.

V is TRBV7-2 and J is TRBJ2-3, with D possibly TRBD2 on 7 matching bases. V was shortened by 5 bases and J by 5 bases, with 14 bases between the two germline ends. The CDR3 has 14 residues. The germline gives CDR1 SGHTA, CDR2 FQGNSA. The chain's CDR3 is CASSPWEGEDTQYF. CDR3 nucleotides: TGTGCCAGCAGCCCCTGGGAGGGGGAAGATACGCAGTATTTT. Full variable domain (missing parts from reference TRBV7-2 and TRBJ2-3): GAGVSQSPSNKVTEKGKDVELRCDPISGHTALYWYRQSLGQGLEFLIYFQGNSAPDKSGLPSDRFSAERTGGSVSTLTIQRTQQEDSAVYLCASSPWEGEDTQYFGPGTRLTVL.

The CDR3 DNA sequence: TGTGCCATCAGTTCCCGATCGGGGGGCAATAAGGCTGAAGCTTTCTTT. It yields the protein CAISSRSGGNKAEAFF. The rearrangement joins TRBV10-3 to TRBJ1-1; D is possibly TRBD1 (6 bases). Germline CDR1 and CDR2: ENHRY and SYGVKD. V gave up 5 bases and J gave up 6 bases, with 22 bases separating them. This CDR3 has 16 residues.

This clonotype has ten or more counts. The V gene is TRBV12-3 or TRBV12-4, the J gene TRBJ2-1; a weak D match, TRBD1 (5 bases). The germline V and J ends were trimmed by 7 bases and 9 bases, with 10 bases remaining between them. The CDR3 is 11 amino acids. CDR3 sequence (DNA): TGTGCCAGCAACCGAAGGGGTGAGCAGTTCTTC. Its translation: CASNRRGEQFF.